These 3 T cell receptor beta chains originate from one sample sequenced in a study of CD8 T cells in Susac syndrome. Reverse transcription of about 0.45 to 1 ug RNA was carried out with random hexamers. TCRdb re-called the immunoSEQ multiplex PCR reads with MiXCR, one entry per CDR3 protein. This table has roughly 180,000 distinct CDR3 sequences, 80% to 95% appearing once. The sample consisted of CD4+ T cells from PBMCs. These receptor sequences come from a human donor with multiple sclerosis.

The CDR3 DNA reads as TGTGCCAGCAGCCAAGACAGGGCGGGTGGCAATCAGCCCCAGCATTTT. As protein: CASSQDRAGGNQPQHF. The rearrangement uses TRBV28 and TRBJ1-5; 7 bases line up with TRBD1. The V gene's germline CDR1 is MDHEN and CDR2 SYDVKM. V shed 6 bases and J 2 bases; nucleotides not matched to a gene: 10. There are 16 residues in the CDR3.

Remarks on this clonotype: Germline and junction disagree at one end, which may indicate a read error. The CDR3 DNA reads TGCAGTGCTAGTTCTGGGCGAGCTAACTATGGCTACACTTTC. This sequence encodes CSASSGRANYGYTF. This chain links TRBV20-1 with TRBJ1-2; D call uncertain. The CDR3 sequence is 14 residues long. Germline V gives CDR1 DFQATT, CDR2 SNEGSKA (reference sequence).

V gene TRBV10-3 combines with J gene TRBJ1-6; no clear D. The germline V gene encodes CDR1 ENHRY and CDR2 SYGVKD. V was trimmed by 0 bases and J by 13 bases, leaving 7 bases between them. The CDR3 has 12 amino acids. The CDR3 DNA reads TGTGCCATCAGTGAGTCCTACGGCCCCCTCCACTTT. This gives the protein CAISESYGPLHF.